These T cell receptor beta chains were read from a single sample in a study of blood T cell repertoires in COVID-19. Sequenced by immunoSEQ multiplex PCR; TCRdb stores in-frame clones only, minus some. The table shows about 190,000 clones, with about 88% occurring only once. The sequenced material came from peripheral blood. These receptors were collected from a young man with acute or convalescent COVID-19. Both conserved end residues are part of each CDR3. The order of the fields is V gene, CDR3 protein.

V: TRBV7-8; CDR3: CASSLGGTPTEAFF
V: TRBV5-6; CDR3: CASSPNNDRGPYTEAFF
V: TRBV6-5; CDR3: CASSFSFQGSGNTIYF
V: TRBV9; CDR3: CASSVGLAGYDEQYF
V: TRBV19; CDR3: CASSDGRGRENYGYTF
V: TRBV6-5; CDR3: CASRAPQSSPLHF
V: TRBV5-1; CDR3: CASRVAGVAGANVLTF
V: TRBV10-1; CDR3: CASSETGTGRYEQYF
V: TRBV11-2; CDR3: CASRLGQVFTDTQYF
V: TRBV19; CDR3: CASSLPGTGYYGYTF
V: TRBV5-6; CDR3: CASSFLWGRNTEAFF